Detailed here is one T cell receptor beta chain. Trimming cost V 0 bases and J 4 bases; bases outside gene matches: 5. CDR1 and CDR2 from the germline V gene are SGHDT and YYEEEE. This CDR3 is built from 16 residues. This entry comes from a study of CD8 T cells in ankylosing spondylitis. TCRdb independently ran MiXCR on the 5' RACE reads; one entry per CDR3 protein. Seen here are about 220,000 distinct CDR3 sequences, around 24% observed once, and the top ten hold under 8%. The receptor was derived from a male donor with ankylosing spondylitis or in good health (not recorded which). Sample: blood, either unsorted or a sorted T cell fraction (not recorded which). This chain joins TRBV5-6 and TRBJ2-1, with TRBD1 identical over 9 bases. DNA of the CDR3: TGTGCCAGCAGCTTGGCCGGGACAGGGTTGTACAATGAGCAGTTCTTC. This gives the protein CASSLAGTGLYNEQFF.